The source of this TCR beta chain is a study of control samples from healthy donors and cancer patients (dated by TCRdb to 2018 to 2021). V is reduced by 4 bases and J by 6 bases, leaving a spacing of 17 bases between them. In the germline V gene (reference sequence), CDR1 corresponds to LGHDT and CDR2 to YNNKEL. From the cysteine through the phenylalanine, the CDR3 covers 15 amino acids. The only DNA kept is the CDR3, 45 bases in frame from the first base. This clone was picked up a small number of times. Its specific antigen is unknown. No much larger clone exists at a distance of one base, and base qualities are not known. Library creation used the immunoSEQ multiplex PCR assay. The immuneACCESS repertoire file appears here via TCRdb, limited to in-frame rearrangements. These files lack a portion of the clones; in checked studies, under half of the deficit traces to unresolved V genes, and the cause of the others is not known. Recorded for this sample are over 150,000 clones; about 90% of them occurred a single time. Approximately 1.5% of the sample comes from the top ten.

Recombination connected TRBV3-1 (or the pseudogene TRBV3-2) to TRBJ2-3; TRBD1 could be the D gene, as 6 bases match. The sequencing sample was made of blood. The clonotype originates from a woman between 50 and 59 years old in good health. The base sequence is TGTGCCAGCAGCCCCTACGGAACAGGGCTCGATACGCAGTATTTT. This gives the protein CASSPYGTGLDTQYF.